This T cell receptor (beta chain) was recorded in a study of cytomegalovirus exposure and HLA in healthy donors. V shed 5 bases, J shed 4 bases, and the junction held 5 bases outside the gene matches. CDR3 length: 14 amino acids. Germline CDR1 and CDR2: PRHDT and FYEKMQ (reference sequence). Findings and limits, study-wide: Prediction of most subjects' HLA-A and HLA-B alleles by TCR beta sequences was reportedly accurate. A later analysis linked a missense variant in DCLRE1C to the trimming of TCR beta V and J genes. Cytomegalovirus-associated status was assigned to more than 150 TCR beta chains.

Comment on this clone: No antigen is known for it.

Although they were nominally healthy when sampled, donors likely had unrecorded immune exposures. It was with 60 Vbeta and 13 Jbeta primers that the PCR ran. Profiling relied on immunoSEQ multiplex PCR, and the TCRdb table lists in-frame clones only, not all of them. Of some 98,000 clones detected, 75% to 85% appear once; the ten largest clones hold about a tenth. The chain employs TRBV13 and TRBJ1-2, with TRBD1 matching 9 bases. The TCR sequence derives from a man between 18 and 29 years old in good health and CMV-seropositive. The sequenced sample was PBMCs. DNA of the CDR3: TGTGCCAGCAGCCTGGGACAGGGAATCTATGGCTACACCTTC. Protein sequence: CASSLGQGIYGYTF.